This T cell receptor (beta chain) came from a study of T cell repertoires in cytomegalovirus infection. Overall study results and limits: Dominating the ex vivo response were TCR beta clonotypes that were CMV-specific and HLA-C-restricted.

The ends lost 1 base at V and 6 bases at J; junction bases unmatched: 6. The germline gives CDR1 SGHRS, CDR2 YFSETQ. CDR3 size: 15 residues. This clonotype has ten or more counts. Its antigen is unidentified. A single record per CDR3 protein comes from TCRdb applying MiXCR to the reads. The repertoire holds roughly 190,000 distinct CDR3 sequences, with roughly 9% as singletons. The TCR sequence derives from a human donor in good health (CMV status not recorded). Some clones in this sample may be carry-over from other donors' samples. The V call is TRBV5-1, the J call TRBJ2-1; 8 bases align to TRBD2. Source material: PBMCs. In DNA form, the CDR3 reads TGCGCCAGCAGCTTGACTGCGGGGGGATCCAATGAGCAGTTCTTC. Its translation: CASSLTAGGSNEQFF.